This T cell receptor beta chain was sequenced during a study of blood T cell repertoires in COVID-19. Libraries were prepared by immunoSEQ multiplex PCR; TCRdb keeps only in-frame clonotypes and omits some of them. Among approximately 90,000 clones listed, around 80% were seen once. The germline V gene has CDR1 LNHDA and CDR2 SQIVND (reference sequence). The CDR3 consists of 14 residues. V lost 5 bases and J 7 bases, leaving 15 bases between the germline ends. The source material was peripheral blood. The chain carries TRBV19 and TRBJ2-1; the D gene is possibly TRBD2 (6 bases). The clonotype comes from a human donor in a cohort sampled during active COVID-19. CDR3 sequence: CASSLSTRGNEQFF. The CDR3, as DNA: TGTGCCAGTAGTCTCTCGACCCGGGGGAATGAGCAGTTCTTC.